This TCR beta chain comes out of a study of T cell clonality in common variable immunodeficiency. Some clones are missing from TCRdb's copy, which holds only in-frame ones; the method was immunoSEQ multiplex PCR. This sample has over 45,000 clones, each found more than once. Overall study findings and caveats: Compared with healthy controls, CVID subjects showed increased TCRbeta clonality, mostly in about a third.

This clone has more than one count but fewer than ten. Its matching antigen is unknown. Sequencing was carried out using peripheral blood mononuclear cells. This clonotype was obtained from a person aged 18 to 75 in good health.

The DNA read from the CDR3 is TGCAGTGCTGGGGGGGCGAACACTGAA. Encoded protein: CSAGGANTE. The CDR3 as a whole reads CSAGGANTEAFF. The genes are TRBV20-1 and TRBJ1-1; D might be TRBD1 (6 bases). The CDR3 goes on 3 residues after the read ends, and that part is filled in from the germline J gene. The CDR3 spans 12 residues. Germline loops: CDR1 DFQATT, CDR2 SNEGSKA (reference sequence). V dropped 5 bases and J dropped 1 base, with 8 bases sitting between them.